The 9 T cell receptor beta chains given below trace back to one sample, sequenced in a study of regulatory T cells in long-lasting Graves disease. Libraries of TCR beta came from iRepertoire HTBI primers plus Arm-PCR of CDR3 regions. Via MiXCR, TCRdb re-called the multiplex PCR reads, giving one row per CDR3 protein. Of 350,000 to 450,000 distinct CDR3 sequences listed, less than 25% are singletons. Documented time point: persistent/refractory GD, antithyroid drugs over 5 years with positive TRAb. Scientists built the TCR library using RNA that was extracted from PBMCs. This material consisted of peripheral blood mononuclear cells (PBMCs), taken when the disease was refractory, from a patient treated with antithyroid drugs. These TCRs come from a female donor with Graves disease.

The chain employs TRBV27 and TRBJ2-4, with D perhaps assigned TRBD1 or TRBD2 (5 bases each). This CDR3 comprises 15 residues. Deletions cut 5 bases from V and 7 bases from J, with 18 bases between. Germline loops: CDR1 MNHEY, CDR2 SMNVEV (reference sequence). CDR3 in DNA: TGTGCCAGCAGTCCAAGAGGGGTTGGAAAGAACATTCAGTACTTC. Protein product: CASSPRGVGKNIQYF.

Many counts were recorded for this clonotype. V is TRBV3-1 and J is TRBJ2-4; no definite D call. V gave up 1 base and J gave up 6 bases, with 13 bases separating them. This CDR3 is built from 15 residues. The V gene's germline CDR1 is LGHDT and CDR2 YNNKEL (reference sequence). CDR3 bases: TGTGCCAGCAGCCAAGGAATAGGACGGGTAAACATTCAGTACTTC. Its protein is CASSQGIGRVNIQYF.

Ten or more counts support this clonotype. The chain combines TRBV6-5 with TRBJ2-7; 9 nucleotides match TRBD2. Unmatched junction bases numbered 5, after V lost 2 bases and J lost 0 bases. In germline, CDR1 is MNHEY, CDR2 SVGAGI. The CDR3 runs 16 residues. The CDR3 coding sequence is TGTGCCAGCAGTTACCGACTAGCGGTCTCCTCCTACGAGCAGTACTTC. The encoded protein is CASSYRLAVSSYEQYF.

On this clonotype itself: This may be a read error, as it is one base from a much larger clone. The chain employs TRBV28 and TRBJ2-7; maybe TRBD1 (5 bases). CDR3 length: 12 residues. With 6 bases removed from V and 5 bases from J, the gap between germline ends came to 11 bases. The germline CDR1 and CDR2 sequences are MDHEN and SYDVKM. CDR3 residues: CASSPGWNEQYF. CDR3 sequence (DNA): TGTGCCAGCAGCCCAGGGTGGAACGAGCAGTACTTC.

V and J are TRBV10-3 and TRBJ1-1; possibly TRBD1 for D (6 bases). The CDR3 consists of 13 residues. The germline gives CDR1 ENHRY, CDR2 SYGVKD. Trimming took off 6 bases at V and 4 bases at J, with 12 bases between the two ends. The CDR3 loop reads CAIRVTGSTEAFF. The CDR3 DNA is TGTGCCATCAGAGTTACAGGGAGCACTGAAGCTTTCTTT.

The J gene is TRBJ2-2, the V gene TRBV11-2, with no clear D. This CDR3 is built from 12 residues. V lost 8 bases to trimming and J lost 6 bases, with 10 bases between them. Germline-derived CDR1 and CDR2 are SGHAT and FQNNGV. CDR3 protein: CASLWAAGELFF. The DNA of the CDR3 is TGTGCCAGCTTGTGGGCGGCCGGGGAGCTGTTTTTT.

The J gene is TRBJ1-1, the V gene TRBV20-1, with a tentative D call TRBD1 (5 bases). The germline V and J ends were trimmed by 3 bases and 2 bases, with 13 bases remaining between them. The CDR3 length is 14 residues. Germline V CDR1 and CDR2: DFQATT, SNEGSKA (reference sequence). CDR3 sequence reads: CSASRGGFNTEAFF. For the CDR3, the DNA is TGCAGTGCTAGCCGCGGGGGGTTCAACACTGAAGCTTTCTTT.

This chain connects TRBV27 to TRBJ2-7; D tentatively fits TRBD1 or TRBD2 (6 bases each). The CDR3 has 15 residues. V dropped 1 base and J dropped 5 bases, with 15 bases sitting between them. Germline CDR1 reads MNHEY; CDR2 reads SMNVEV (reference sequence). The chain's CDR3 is CASSLLKGGDHEQYF. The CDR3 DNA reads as TGTGCCAGCAGTTTATTGAAGGGGGGCGACCACGAGCAGTACTTC.

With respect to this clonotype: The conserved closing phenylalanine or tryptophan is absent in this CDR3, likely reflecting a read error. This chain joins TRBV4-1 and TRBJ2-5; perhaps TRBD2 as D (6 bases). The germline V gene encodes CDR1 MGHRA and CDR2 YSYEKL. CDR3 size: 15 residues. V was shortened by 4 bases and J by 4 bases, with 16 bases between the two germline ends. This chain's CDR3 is CASSPTEAGGETQYS. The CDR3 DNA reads TGCGCCAGCAGCCCAACAGAGGCCGGGGGAGAGACCCAGTACTCC.